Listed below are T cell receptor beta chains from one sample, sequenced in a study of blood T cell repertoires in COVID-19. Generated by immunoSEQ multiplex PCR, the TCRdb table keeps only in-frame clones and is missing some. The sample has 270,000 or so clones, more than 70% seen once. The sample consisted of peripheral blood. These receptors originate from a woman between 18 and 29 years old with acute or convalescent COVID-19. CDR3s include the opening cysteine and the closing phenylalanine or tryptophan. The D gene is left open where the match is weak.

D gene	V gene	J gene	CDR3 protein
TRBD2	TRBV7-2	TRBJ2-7	CASSLSPTSGAPYEQYF
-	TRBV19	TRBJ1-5	CASSTTPGIPPQHF
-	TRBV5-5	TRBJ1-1	CASSLEGGANTEAFF
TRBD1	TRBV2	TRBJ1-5	CASRTQQGGSNQPQHF
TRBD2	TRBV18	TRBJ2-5	CASSPPPGTRPQETQYF
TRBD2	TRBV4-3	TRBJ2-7	CASSPGLAGPYEQYF
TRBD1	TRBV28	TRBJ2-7	CASSPTDRAYEQYF
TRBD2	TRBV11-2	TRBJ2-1	CASSLGGLAGGNEQFF
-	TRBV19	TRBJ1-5	CASSMVGGRPNQPQHF
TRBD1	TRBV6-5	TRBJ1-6	CASTTGTGNSPLHF
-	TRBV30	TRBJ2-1	CAWSVSRDGQYNEQFF
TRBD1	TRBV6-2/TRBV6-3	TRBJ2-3	CASSSLGQGRIQRKTDTQYF
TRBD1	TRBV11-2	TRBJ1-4	CASSDHRGTNEKLFF
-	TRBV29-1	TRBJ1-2	CSVEDLVGYTF
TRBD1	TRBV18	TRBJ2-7	CASGWNHGQGGSYEQYF
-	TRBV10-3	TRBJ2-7	CAISEGQNTYEQYF
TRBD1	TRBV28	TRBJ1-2	CASTRTGDYGYTF
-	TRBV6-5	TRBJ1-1	CASNVGQSMNTEAFF
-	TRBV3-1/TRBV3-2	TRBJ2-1	CASSLRAQGYAEQFF
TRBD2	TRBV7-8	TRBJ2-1	CASSLGTSVYNEQFF
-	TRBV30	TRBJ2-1	CAWSGTYNEQFF
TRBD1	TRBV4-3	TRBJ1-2	CASSHWGARGLGYTYGYTF
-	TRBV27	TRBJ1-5	CASSLSLRFPQPQHF
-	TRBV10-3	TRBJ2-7	CAISDKRRSYEQYF
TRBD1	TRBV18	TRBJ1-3	CASSGGQAYGNTIYF
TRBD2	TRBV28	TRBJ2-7	CASSQFRLAGHYEQYF
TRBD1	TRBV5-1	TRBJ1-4	CASSLGYGQGNEKLFF
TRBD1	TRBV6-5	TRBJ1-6	CASSHTGASNSPLHF
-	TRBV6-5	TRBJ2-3	CASSYSYRAGTDTQYF
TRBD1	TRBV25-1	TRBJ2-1	CASNPGGLGTNEQFF
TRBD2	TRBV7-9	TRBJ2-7	CASSLASGRARYEQYF
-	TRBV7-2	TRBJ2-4	CASSPGLAKNIQYF
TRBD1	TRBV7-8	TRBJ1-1	CASSFLTGDTEAFF
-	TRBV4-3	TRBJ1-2	CASSHRGTDYGYTF